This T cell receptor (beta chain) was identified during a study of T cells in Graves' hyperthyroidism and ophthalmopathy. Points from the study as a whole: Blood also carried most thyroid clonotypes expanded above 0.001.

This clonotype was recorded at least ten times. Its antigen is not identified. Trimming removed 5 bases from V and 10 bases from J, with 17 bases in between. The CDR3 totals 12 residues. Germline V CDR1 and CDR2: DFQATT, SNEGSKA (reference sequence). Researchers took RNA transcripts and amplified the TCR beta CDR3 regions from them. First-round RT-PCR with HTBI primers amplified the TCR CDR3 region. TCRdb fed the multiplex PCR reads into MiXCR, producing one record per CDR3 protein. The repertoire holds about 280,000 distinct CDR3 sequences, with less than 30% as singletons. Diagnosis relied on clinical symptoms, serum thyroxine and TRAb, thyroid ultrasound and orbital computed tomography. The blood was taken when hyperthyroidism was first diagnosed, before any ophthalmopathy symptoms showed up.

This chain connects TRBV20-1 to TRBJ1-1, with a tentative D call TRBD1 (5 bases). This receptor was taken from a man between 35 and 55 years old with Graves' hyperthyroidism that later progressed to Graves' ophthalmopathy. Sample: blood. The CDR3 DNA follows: TGCAGTGCTCTCGGGACTTTTGGTAGAGCTTTCTTT. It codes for CSALGTFGRAFF.